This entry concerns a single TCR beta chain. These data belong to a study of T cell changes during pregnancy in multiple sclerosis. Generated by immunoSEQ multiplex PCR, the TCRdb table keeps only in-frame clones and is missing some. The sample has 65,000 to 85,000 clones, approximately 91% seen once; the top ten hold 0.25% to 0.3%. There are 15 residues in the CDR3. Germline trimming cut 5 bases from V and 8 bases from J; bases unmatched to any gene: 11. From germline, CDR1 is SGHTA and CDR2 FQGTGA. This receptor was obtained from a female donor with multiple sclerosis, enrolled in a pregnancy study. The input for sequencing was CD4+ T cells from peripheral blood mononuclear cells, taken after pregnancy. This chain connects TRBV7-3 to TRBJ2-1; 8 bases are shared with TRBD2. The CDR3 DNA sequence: TGTGCCAGCAGCCTCTCTAGCAGCGGGGGCGATGAGCAGTTCTTC. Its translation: CASSLSSSGGDEQFF.